Listed below are T cell receptor beta chains from one sample, sequenced in a study of early T cells in non-severe SARS-CoV-2 infection. TCRdb reanalysed the 5' RACE reads using MiXCR and keeps one entry per CDR3 protein. In the table there are about 11,000 distinct CDR3 sequences, over 4% of which are singletons. Sequencing used whole blood. Source of these receptors: an adult who was a healthcare worker with PCR-confirmed SARS-CoV-2 infection or an uninfected control (not recorded which). CDR3s include the opening cysteine and the closing phenylalanine or tryptophan.

j_call | cdr3_length | v_call | cdr3_aa
TRBJ1-5 | 13 | TRBV29-1 | CSVIVASNQPQHF
TRBJ1-2 | 15 | TRBV12-3/TRBV12-4 | CASSSWDRQIYGYTF
TRBJ1-2 | 17 | TRBV29-1 | CSVLLFTGTGENYGYTF
TRBJ2-7 | 15 | TRBV5-1 | CASSLVSGDGYEQYF
TRBJ2-3 | 16 | TRBV12-3/TRBV12-4 | CASTSPGRVSTDTQYF
TRBJ2-1 | 13 | TRBV10-3 | CAISESWRNEQFF
TRBJ1-1 | 13 | TRBV10-1 | CASSESNGLEAFF
TRBJ2-3 | 15 | TRBV7-9 | CASSWDRESTDTQYF
TRBJ1-6 | 16 | TRBV11-2 | CASNHRGGAFNSPLHF
TRBJ1-5 | 16 | TRBV5-5 | CASSLQGTAGNQPQHF
TRBJ2-1 | 13 | TRBV2 | CASSEEGNDEQFF
TRBJ2-4 | 17 | TRBV19 | CASSITLTNLAKNIQYF
TRBJ1-3 | 17 | TRBV6-2/TRBV6-3 | CASSSPGQPSSGNTIYF
TRBJ1-5 | 15 | TRBV19 | CASSPPTGRNQPQHF
TRBJ1-2 | 15 | TRBV4-3 | CASSQVHYSLYGYTF
TRBJ2-2 | 13 | TRBV6-5 | CASGVQNTGELFF
TRBJ2-1 | 19 | TRBV5-6 | CASSLGERGLLSSYNEQFF
TRBJ1-2 | 11 | TRBV6-2/TRBV6-3 | CAISDVNGYTF
TRBJ2-7 | 12 | TRBV5-1 | CASSSQSYEQYF
TRBJ2-1 | 14 | TRBV29-1 | CSVDRTGRYNEQFF
TRBJ2-3 | 17 | TRBV6-6 | CASSYGGGDPSTDTQYF
TRBJ2-1 | 14 | TRBV5-4 | CASSLRGAPNEQFF
TRBJ2-5 | 13 | TRBV4-1 | CASSQGPDGTQYF
TRBJ2-1 | 18 | TRBV4-3 | CASSQDSRAHRTPNEQFF
TRBJ2-1 | 16 | TRBV4-2 | CASSQDASAPSNEQFF
TRBJ2-6 | 22 | TRBV6-5 | CASSYSRSPGRLSRSGANVLTF
TRBJ1-6 | 16 | TRBV6-5 | CASSYSSSLRSSPLHF
TRBJ2-2 | 15 | TRBV4-2 | CASSDRRMNTGELFF
TRBJ1-2 | 16 | TRBV3-1 | CASSPGTGATNYGYTF
TRBJ2-5 | 12 | TRBV20-1 | CSARDLGETQYF
TRBJ2-3 | 19 | TRBV7-8 | CASSTNTPGLVSVTDTQYF
TRBJ2-7 | 15 | TRBV4-2 | CASSQDTSPDYEQYF
TRBJ1-3 | 18 | TRBV11-2 | CASSLGGGSGFSGNTIYF
TRBJ2-5 | 16 | TRBV7-8 | CASSLAIAGGKETQYF
TRBJ2-3 | 15 | TRBV6-2/TRBV6-3 | CASSPGTGVADTQYF
TRBJ2-3 | 14 | TRBV7-8 | CASSRGRALDTQYF
TRBJ2-5 | 16 | TRBV4-3 | CASSQDSGGFQETQYF
TRBJ1-6 | 15 | TRBV20-1 | CSASPDISYNSPLHF
TRBJ1-1 | 13 | TRBV12-3/TRBV12-4 | CASSAQGNTEAFF
TRBJ2-5 | 15 | TRBV15 | CATSRDKDRWETQYF
TRBJ1-6 | 17 | TRBV5-6 | CASSLRLGLPGNSPLHF
TRBJ1-4 | 12 | TRBV6-6 | CASAATNEKLFF
TRBJ2-1 | 12 | TRBV7-9 | CASSFADRSLFF
TRBJ2-2 | 20 | TRBV9 | CASRGNPGLAGPLNTGELFF
TRBJ2-7 | 15 | TRBV13 | CASRHRGAPSYEQYF
TRBJ2-7 | 16 | TRBV6-2/TRBV6-3 | CASSAPDRGFSYEQYF
TRBJ2-3 | 14 | TRBV6-4 | CASSTDYRTDTQYF
TRBJ2-1 | 18 | TRBV6-5 | CASSYPIAGTSQPGEQFF
TRBJ1-2 | 13 | TRBV2 | CASSVGRTDGYTF
TRBJ2-1 | 16 | TRBV5-1 | CASGEDTGNSYNEQFF
TRBJ2-5 | 13 | TRBV7-3 | CASARGGQETQYF
TRBJ2-1 | 14 | TRBV11-2 | CASSTGGAHNEQFF
TRBJ1-2 | 14 | TRBV2 | CASNQDGANYGYTF
TRBJ1-1 | 16 | TRBV25-1 | CASSQTGGTEQTEAFF
TRBJ2-2 | 15 | TRBV29-1 | CSVAGRGGPGGELFF
TRBJ2-5 | 15 | TRBV18 | CASSPSVAGQETQYF
TRBJ2-7 | 15 | TRBV15 | CATSRVRFRPGEQYF